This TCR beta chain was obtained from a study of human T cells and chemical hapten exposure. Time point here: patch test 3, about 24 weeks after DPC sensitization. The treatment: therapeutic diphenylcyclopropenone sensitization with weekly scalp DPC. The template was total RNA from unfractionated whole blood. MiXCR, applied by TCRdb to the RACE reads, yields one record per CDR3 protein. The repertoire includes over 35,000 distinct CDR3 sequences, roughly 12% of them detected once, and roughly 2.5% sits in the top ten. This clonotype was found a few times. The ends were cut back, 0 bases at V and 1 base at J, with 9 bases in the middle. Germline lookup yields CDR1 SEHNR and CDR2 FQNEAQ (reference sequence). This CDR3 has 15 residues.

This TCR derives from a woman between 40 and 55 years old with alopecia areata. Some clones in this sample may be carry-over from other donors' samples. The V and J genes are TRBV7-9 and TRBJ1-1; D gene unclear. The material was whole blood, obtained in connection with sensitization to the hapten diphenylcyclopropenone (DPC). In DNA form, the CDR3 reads TGTGCCAGCAGCTTAGCGTCGGGAACGAACACTGAAGCTTTCTTT. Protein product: CASSLASGTNTEAFF. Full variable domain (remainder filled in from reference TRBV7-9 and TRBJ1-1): DTGVSQNPRHKITKRGQNVTFRCDPISEHNRLYWYRQTLGQGPEFLTYFQNEAQLEKSRLLSDRFSAERPKGSFSTLEIQRTEQGDSAMYLCASSLASGTNTEAFFGQGTRLTVV.